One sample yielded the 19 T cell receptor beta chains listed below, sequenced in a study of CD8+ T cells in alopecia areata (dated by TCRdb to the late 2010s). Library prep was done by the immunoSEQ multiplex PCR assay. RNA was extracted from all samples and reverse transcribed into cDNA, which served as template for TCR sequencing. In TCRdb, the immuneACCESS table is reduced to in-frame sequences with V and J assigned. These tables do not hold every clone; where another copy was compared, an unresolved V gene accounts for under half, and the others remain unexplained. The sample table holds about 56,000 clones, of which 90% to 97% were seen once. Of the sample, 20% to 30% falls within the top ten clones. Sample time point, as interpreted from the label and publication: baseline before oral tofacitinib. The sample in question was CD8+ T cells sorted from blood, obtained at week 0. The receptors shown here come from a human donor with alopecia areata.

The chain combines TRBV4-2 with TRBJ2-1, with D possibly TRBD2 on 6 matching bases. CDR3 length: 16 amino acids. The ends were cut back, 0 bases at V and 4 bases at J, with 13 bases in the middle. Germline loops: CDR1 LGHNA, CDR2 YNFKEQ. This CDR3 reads CASSQEAAGLYNEQFF. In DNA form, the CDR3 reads TGTGCCAGCAGCCAAGAGGCAGCGGGCCTTTACAATGAGCAGTTCTTC.

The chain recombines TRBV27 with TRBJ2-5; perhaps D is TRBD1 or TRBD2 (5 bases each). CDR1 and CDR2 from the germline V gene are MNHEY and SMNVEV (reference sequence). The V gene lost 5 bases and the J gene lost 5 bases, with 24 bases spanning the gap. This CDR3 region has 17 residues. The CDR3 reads CASSTLPMTASLETQYF. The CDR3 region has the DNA TGTGCCAGCAGTACGCTACCGATGACAGCTAGCCTGGAGACCCAGTACTTC.

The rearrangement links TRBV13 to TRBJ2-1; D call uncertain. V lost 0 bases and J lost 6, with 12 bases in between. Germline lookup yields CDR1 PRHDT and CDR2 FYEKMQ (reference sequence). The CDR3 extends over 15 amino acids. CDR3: CASSLGLFRANEQFF. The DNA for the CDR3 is TGTGCCAGCAGCTTAGGGCTCTTCCGCGCCAATGAGCAGTTCTTC.

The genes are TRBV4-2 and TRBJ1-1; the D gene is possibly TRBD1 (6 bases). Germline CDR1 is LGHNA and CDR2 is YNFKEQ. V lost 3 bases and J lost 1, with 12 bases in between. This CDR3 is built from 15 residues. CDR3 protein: CASSQEQGQNTEAFF. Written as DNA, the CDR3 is TGTGCCAGCAGCCAGGAACAGGGTCAGAACACTGAAGCTTTCTTT.

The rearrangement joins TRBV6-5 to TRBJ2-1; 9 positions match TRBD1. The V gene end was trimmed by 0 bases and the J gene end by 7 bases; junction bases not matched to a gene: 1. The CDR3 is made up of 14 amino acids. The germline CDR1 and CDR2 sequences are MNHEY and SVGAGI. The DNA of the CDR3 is TGTGCCAGCAGTTACTCCGGACAGGGGAATGAGCAGTTCTTC. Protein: CASSYSGQGNEQFF.

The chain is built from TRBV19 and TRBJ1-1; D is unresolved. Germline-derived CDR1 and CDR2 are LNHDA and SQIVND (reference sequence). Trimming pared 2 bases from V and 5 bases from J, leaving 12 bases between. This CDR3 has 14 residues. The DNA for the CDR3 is TGTGCCAGTAGTATAAGGGTTTCAGGAACTGAAGCTTTCTTT. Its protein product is CASSIRVSGTEAFF.

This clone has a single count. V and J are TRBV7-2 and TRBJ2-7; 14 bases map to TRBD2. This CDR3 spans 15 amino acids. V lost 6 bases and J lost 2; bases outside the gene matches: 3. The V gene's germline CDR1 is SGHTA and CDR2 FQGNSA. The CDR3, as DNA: TGTGCCAGCAGAATGACTAGCGGGGGGGCCTACGAGCAGTACTTC. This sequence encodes CASRMTSGGAYEQYF.

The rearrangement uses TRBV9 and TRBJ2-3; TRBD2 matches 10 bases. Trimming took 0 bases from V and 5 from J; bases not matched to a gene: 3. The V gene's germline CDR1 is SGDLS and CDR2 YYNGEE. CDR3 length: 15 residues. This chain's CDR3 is CASSVVSSGGDTQYF. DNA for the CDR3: TGTGCCAGCAGCGTAGTTTCTAGCGGGGGAGATACGCAGTATTTT.

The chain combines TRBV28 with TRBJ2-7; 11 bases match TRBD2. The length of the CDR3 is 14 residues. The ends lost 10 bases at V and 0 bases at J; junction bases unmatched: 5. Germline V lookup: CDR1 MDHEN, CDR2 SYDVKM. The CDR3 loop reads CAIVAGGSSYEQYF. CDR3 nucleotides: TGTGCCATCGTAGCGGGGGGGAGCTCCTACGAGCAGTACTTC.

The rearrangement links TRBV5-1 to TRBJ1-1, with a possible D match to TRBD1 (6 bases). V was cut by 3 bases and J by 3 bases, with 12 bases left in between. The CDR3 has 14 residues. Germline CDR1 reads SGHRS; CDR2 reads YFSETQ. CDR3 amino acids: CASSWRGEDTEAFF. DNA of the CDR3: TGCGCCAGCAGCTGGAGGGGGGAGGACACTGAAGCTTTCTTT.

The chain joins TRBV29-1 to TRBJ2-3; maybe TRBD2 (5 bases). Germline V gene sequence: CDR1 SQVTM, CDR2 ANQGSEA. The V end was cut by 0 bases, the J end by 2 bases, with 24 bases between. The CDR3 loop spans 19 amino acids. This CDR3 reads CSVEDGGFELDTFTDTQYF. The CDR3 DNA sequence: TGCAGCGTTGAAGATGGTGGGTTTGAACTAGATACCTTCACAGATACGCAGTATTTT.

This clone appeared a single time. CDR3 region: CASSGSVAFYGYTF. The CDR3 region has the DNA TGTGCCAGCAGTGGGAGTGTGGCATTCTATGGCTACACCTTC. The rearrangement links TRBV19 to TRBJ1-2, with D unresolved. CDR3 length: 14 amino acids. Germline-derived CDR1 and CDR2 are LNHDA and SQIVND (reference sequence). Between the trimmed V and J ends, which lost 9 bases and 4 bases, there was a span of 18 bases.

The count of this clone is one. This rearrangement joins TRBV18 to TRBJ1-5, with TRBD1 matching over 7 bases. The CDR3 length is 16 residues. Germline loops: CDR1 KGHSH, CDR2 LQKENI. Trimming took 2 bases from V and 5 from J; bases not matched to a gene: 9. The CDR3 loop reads CASSPSEQGNYQPQHF. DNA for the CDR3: TGTGCCAGCTCACCAAGCGAACAGGGGAATTATCAGCCCCAGCATTTT.

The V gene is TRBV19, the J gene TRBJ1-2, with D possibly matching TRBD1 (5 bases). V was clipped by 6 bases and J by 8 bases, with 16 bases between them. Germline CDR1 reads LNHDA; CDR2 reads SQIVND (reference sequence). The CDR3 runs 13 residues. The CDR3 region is CASRSGTHDGYTF. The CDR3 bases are TGTGCCAGTAGATCCGGGACCCACGACGGCTACACCTTC.

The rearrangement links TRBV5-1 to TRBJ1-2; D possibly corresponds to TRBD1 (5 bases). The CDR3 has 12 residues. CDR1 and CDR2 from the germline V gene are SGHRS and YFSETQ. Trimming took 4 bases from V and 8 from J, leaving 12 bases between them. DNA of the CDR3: TGCGCCAGCAGCGCGGTAAAGGGGGGCTACACCTTC. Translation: CASSAVKGGYTF. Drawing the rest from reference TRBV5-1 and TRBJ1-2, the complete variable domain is KAGVTQTPRYLIKTRGQQVTLSCSPISGHRSVSWYQQTPGQGLQFLFEYFSETQRNKGNFPGRFSGRQFSNSRSEMNVSTLELGDSALYLCASSAVKGGYTFGSGTRLTVV.

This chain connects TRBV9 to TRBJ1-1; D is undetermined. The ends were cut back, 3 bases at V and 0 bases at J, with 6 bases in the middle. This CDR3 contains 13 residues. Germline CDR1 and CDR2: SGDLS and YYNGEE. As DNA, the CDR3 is TGTGCCAGCAGCGCTTATTTGAACACTGAAGCTTTCTTT. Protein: CASSAYLNTEAFF.

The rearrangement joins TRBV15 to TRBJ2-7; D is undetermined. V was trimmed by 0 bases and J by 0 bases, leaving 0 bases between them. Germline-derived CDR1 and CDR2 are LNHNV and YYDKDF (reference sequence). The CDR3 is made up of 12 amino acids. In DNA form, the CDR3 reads TGTGCCACCAGCAGAGACTCCTACGAGCAGTACTTC. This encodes CATSRDSYEQYF.

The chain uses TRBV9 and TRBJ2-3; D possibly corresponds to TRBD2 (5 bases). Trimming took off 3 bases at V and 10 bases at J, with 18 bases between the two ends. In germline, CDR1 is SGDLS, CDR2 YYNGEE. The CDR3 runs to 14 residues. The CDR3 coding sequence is TGTGCCAGCAGCGGAGGGTCCTCAAGCGTGGCGCAGTATTTT. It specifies CASSGGSSSVAQYF.

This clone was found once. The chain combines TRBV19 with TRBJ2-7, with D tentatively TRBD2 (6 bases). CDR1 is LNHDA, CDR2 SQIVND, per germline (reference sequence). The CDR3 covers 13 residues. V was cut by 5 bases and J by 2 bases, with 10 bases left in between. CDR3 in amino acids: CASSSGLTYEQYF. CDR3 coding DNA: TGTGCCAGTAGTTCGGGACTCACCTACGAGCAGTACTTC.